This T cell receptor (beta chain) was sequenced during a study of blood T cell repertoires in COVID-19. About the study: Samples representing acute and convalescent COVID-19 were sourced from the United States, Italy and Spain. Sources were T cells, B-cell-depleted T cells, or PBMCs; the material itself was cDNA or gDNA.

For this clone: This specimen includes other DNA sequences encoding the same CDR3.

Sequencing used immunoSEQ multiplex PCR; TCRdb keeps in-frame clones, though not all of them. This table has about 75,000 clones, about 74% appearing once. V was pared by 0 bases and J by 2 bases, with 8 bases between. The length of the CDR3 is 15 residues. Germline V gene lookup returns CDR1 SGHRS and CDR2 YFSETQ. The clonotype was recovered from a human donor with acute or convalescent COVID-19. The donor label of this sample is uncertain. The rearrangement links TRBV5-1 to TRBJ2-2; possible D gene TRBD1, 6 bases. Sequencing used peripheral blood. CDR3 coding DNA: TGCGCCAGCAGCTTGGCAGGGGCAAACACCGGGGAGCTGTTTTTT. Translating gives CASSLAGANTGELFF.